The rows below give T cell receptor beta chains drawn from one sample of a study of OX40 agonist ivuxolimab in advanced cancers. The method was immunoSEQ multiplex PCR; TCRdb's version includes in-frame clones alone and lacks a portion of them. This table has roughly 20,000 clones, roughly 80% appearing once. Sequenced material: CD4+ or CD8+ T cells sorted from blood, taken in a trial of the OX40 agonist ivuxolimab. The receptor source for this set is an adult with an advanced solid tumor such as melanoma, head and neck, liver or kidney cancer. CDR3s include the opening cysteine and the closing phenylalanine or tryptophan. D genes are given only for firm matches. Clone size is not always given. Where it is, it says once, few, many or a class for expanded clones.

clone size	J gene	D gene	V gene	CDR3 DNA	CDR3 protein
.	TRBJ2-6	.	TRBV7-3	TGTGCCAGCAGCTTAATAAGGTTGAAGGGACAACCTTCTGGGGCCAACGTCCTGACTTTC	CASSLIRLKGQPSGANVLTF
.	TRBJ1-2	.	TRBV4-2	TGTGCCAGCAGCTCCGGAGGGGACTCCTATGGCTACACCTTC	CASSSGGDSYGYTF
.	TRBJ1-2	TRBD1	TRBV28	TGTGCCAGCAGTTTATCACAGGGGCGGTATGGCTACACCTTC	CASSLSQGRYGYTF
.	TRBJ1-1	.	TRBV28	TGTGCCAGCAGTTTATACATCATGAACACTGAAGCTTTCTTT	CASSLYIMNTEAFF
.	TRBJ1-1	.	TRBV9	TGTGCCAGCAGCCCCGGGACCTACACTGAAGCTTTCTTT	CASSPGTYTEAFF
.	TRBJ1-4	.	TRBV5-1	TGCGCCAGCAGTTCTGAAGATGAAAAACTGTTTTTT	CASSSEDEKLFF
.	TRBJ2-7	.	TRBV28	TGTGCCAGCAGTTTTTATATGGGAGGAGGGCAGGCCCTCTACGAGCAGTACTTC	CASSFYMGGGQALYEQYF
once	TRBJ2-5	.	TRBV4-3	TGCGCCAGCAGCCAAGGCCCCGGGGTCGGCGAGACCCAGTACTTC	CASSQGPGVGETQYF
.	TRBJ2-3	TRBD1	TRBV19	TGTGCCAGTAGAGACGGGACAGGGGGCCGAGATACGCAGTATTTT	CASRDGTGGRDTQYF
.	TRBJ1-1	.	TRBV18	TGTGCCAGCTCACCAGGGATGAACACTGAAGCTTTCTTT	CASSPGMNTEAFF
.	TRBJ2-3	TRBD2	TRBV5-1	TGCGCCAGCAGCTTGCCCAGCGGGGGGGCCATGGATACGCAGTATTTT	CASSLPSGGAMDTQYF
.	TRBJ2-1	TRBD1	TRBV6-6	TGTGCCAGTACGTTTGACAGGGTGCGCGATGAGCAGTTCTTC	CASTFDRVRDEQFF
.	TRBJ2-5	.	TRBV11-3	TGTGCCAGCAGCGAATTCGGGGCCCCTGAGACCCAGTACTTC	CASSEFGAPETQYF
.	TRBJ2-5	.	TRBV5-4	TGTGCCAGCAGCTTGGTCCAGGGCCGGTCGGAGACCCAGTACTTC	CASSLVQGRSETQYF
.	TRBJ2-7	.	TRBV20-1	TGCAGTGCAACCTACTACGAGCAGTACTTC	CSATYYEQYF
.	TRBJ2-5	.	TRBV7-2	TGTGCCAGCAGCTCTAAAATCAGGGTTGAAGAGACCCAGTACTTC	CASSSKIRVEETQYF
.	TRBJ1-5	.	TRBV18	TGTGCCAGCTCACCTATTCAGGGAGGTCAGCCCCAGCATTTT	CASSPIQGGQPQHF
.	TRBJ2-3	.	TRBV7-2	TGTGCCAGCAGACCTGGGCCCCGGGTCCGTCAGTATTTT	CASRPGPRVRQYF
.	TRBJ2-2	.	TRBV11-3	TGTGCCAGCAGCCTAGCGAGCACCGGGGAGCTGTTTTTT	CASSLASTGELFF
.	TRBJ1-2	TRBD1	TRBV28	TGTGCCAGCAGCCGCCGGGGACAGGGTAGCGGGACTGGTCCCACCTTC	CASSRRGQGSGTGPTF
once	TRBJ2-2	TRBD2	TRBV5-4	TGTGCCAGCAGCAGGGGACTAGCGGGAGACCTCACCGGGGAGCTGTTTTTT	CASSRGLAGDLTGELFF
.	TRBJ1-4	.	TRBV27	TGTGCCAGCAGTTGGAGTAGAAGTAGTGAAAAACTGTTTTTT	CASSWSRSSEKLFF
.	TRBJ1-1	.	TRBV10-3	TGTGCCATCAGTGAGTCTACAGAGAACACTGAAGCTTTCTTT	CAISESTENTEAFF
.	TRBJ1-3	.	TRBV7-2	TGTGCCAGCAGCGCACAACGAACGGGAAACACCATATATTTT	CASSAQRTGNTIYF
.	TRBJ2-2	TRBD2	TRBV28	TGTGCCAGCAGCCTTACTAGCGGGGCCACCGGGGAGCTGTTTTTT	CASSLTSGATGELFF
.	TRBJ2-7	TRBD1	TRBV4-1	TGCGCCAGCAGCCAAGGGTCCACCGGGACAGGGAATCCCGAGCAGTACTTC	CASSQGSTGTGNPEQYF
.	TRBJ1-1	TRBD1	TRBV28	TGTGCCAGCAGTTCTAGGGGGCGGGGGAACACTGAAGCTTTCTTT	CASSSRGRGNTEAFF
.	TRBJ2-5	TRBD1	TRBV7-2	TGTGCCAGCAGCACCCCGACAGGGACCGAGACCCAGTACTTC	CASSTPTGTETQYF
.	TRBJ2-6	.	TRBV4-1	TGCGCCAGCAGCCAAGCGGGGACTGGGGCCAACGTCCTGACTTTC	CASSQAGTGANVLTF
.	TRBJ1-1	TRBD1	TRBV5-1	TGCGCCAGCAGCAAGCAGGGGGTGAACACTGAAGCTTTCTTT	CASSKQGVNTEAFF
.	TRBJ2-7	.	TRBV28	TGTGCCAGCAGTACGCCGGGACCGACATACGAGCAGTACTTC	CASSTPGPTYEQYF
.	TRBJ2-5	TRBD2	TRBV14	TGTGCCAGCAGCCTAAGCGGGAGGGTACAAGAGACCCAGTACTTC	CASSLSGRVQETQYF
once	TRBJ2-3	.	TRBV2	TGTGCCAGCAGTGACACAGATACGCAGTATTTT	CASSDTDTQYF
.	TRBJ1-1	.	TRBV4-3	TGCGCCAGCCAAAAGAACGATTACGGGTGGGATGACACTGAAGCTTTCTTT	CASQKNDYGWDDTEAFF
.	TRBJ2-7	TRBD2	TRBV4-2	TGTGCCAGCAGCCAAGTAGCGGGGGGGGGCTCTTGGGAGCAGTACTTC	CASSQVAGGGSWEQYF
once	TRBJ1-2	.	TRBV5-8	TGTGCCAGCACCATTTCGCGCGGACGGAACTATGGCTACACCTTC	CASTISRGRNYGYTF
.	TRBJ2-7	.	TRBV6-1	TGTGCCAGCAGGGAGACAGAAGGATCCTACGAGCAGTACTTC	CASRETEGSYEQYF
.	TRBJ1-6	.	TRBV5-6	TGTGCCAGCAGCTTGCCGGATAATTCACCCCTCCACTTT	CASSLPDNSPLHF
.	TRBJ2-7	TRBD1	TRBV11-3	TGTGCCAGCAGCCTGGACAGGGCAGGCGAGCAGTACTTC	CASSLDRAGEQYF
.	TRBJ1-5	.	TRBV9	TGTGCCAGCAGCGTAGATGACAGCCACAATCAGCCCCAGCATTTT	CASSVDDSHNQPQHF
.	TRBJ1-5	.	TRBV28	TGTGCCAGCAGTTCCCCTAGAGGGAGCAATCAGCCCCAGCATTTT	CASSSPRGSNQPQHF
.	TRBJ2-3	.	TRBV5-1	TGCGCCAGCAGCTTGCTAAGCGGCACAGATACGCAGTATTTT	CASSLLSGTDTQYF
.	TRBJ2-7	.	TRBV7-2	TGTGCCAGCAGCTTAGGACCGCGAGGGGAGCAGTACTTC	CASSLGPRGEQYF
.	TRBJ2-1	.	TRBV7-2	TGTGCCAGCAGCCCTATCCGGAGGAATGAGCAGTTCTTC	CASSPIRRNEQFF
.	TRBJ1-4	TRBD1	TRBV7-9	TGTGCCAGCAGCTCTTTCTTGACAGGGGGCCAGGAAAAACTGTTTTTT	CASSSFLTGGQEKLFF
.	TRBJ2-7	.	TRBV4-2	TGTGCCAGCAGCCAAGAACCAGGCGCCTTCTCCTACGAGCAGTACTTC	CASSQEPGAFSYEQYF
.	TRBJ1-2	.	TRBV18	TGTGCCAGCTCACCACCAGACTATGGCTACACCTTC	CASSPPDYGYTF
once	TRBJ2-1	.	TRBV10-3	TGTGCCATCCAACAGGGAGCCTACAATGAGCAGTTCTTC	CAIQQGAYNEQFF
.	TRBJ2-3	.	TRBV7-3	TGTGCCAGCAGCTTAACTGGGGTTCTTACAGATACGCAGTATTTT	CASSLTGVLTDTQYF
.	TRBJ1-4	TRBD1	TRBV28	TGTGCCATCCAGGGACAGGGGAATGAAAAACTGTTTTTT	CAIQGQGNEKLFF
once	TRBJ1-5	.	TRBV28	TGTGCCAGCACTCCACTACAGGGATTACAGCCCCAGCATTTT	CASTPLQGLQPQHF
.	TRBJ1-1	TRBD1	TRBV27	TGTGCCAGCAGTTTACTCGGACAGGGGGGCACTGAAGCTTTCTTT	CASSLLGQGGTEAFF
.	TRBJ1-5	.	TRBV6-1	TGTGCCAGCACCCCGGGATCCAATCAGCCCCAGCATTTT	CASTPGSNQPQHF
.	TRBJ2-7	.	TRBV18	TGTGCCAGCTCATTAGGCAGCGGTTACGAGCAGTACTTC	CASSLGSGYEQYF
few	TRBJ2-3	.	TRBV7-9	TGTGCCAGCAGCTCTACTACTGGGGAGATGGGTACGCAGTATTTT	CASSSTTGEMGTQYF
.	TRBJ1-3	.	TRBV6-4	TGTGCCAGCAAGCGCAGGGTCGGAAACACCATATATTTT	CASKRRVGNTIYF
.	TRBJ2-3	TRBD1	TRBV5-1	TGCGCCAGCAGCTTGGAGAGGGGGCGGAATACGCAGTATTTT	CASSLERGRNTQYF
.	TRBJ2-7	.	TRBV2	TGTGCCAGCAGCTCCCAGGGGGGAGGCTCCTACGAGCAGTACTTC	CASSSQGGGSYEQYF
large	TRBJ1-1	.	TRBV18	TGTGCCAGCTCACAGAGGAACCCAGGGAACACTGAAGCTTTCTTT	CASSQRNPGNTEAFF